A single sample is the source of the 20 T cell receptor beta chains below, sequenced in a study of cytomegalovirus exposure and HLA in healthy donors. The PCR employed 60 Vbeta primers together with 13 Jbeta primers. Method: immunoSEQ multiplex PCR; TCRdb's copy keeps in-frame clones and lacks some. The sample has around 100,000 clones; around 80% are singletons. The material sequenced was PBMCs. Every receptor here comes from a woman aged 40 to 50 in good health and CMV-seronegative.

The rearrangement uses TRBV5-4 and TRBJ2-1, with 9 bases lining up with TRBD1. CDR1 is SGHNT and CDR2 is YYREEE in the germline V gene (reference sequence). The ends lost 1 base at V and 2 bases at J; junction bases unmatched: 1. The CDR3 covers 15 residues. The CDR3 loop reads CASSLTGGAYNEQFF. The CDR3 DNA reads as TGTGCCAGCAGCTTGACAGGGGGCGCCTACAATGAGCAGTTCTTC.

The V gene is TRBV7-9, the J gene TRBJ2-1; 7 bases agree with TRBD2. The V and J ends lost 8 bases and 1 base, in that order; junction bases with no gene match: 17. The CDR3 length is 18 residues. CDR1 SEHNR and CDR2 FQNEAQ come from the germline V gene (reference sequence). Here the CDR3 reads CASWAGVGGPMSYNEQFF. The CDR3 DNA reads TGTGCCAGCTGGGCGGGCGTGGGAGGGCCTATGTCCTACAATGAGCAGTTCTTC.

J is TRBJ2-1 and V is TRBV2; D is ambiguous. Between the trimmed V and J ends, which lost 7 bases and 1 base, there was a span of 8 bases. The length of the CDR3 is 13 residues. Germline CDR1 and CDR2: SNHLY and FYNNEI. CDR3 protein: CASTLSSYNEQFF. The DNA for the CDR3 is TGTGCCAGCACCTTATCGTCCTACAATGAGCAGTTCTTC.

The chain carries TRBV9 and TRBJ2-1, with 8 bases identical to TRBD2. V lost 1 base, J lost 8 bases, and 8 bases stayed unmatched. The CDR3 has 15 residues. Germline lookup yields CDR1 SGDLS and CDR2 YYNGEE. CDR3 sequence reads: CASSVTSGSFYEQFF. CDR3 DNA: TGTGCCAGCAGCGTAACCAGCGGGAGTTTCTATGAGCAGTTCTTC.

The chain joins TRBV27 to TRBJ1-2, with no clear D. CDR1 and CDR2 (germline): MNHEY, SMNVEV (reference sequence). V dropped 6 bases and J dropped 7 bases, with 12 bases sitting between them. The CDR3 spans 12 residues. Here the CDR3 DNA reads TGTGCCAGCAGAGGAGGGAATAGTGGCTACACCTTC. Its protein is CASRGGNSGYTF.

The J gene is TRBJ1-1, the V gene TRBV7-2; D remains unclear. Trimming took off 1 base at V and 0 bases at J, with 6 bases between the two ends. The germline CDR1 and CDR2 sequences are SGHTA and FQGNSA. The CDR3 runs 14 residues. The CDR3 region is CASSLERLNTEAFF. CDR3 bases: TGTGCCAGCAGCTTAGAGAGGCTGAACACTGAAGCTTTCTTT.

The gene calls are TRBV7-9 and TRBJ2-3; D might be TRBD2 (6 bases). Per the germline V gene, CDR1 is SEHNR and CDR2 is FQNEAQ (reference sequence). The length of the CDR3 is 15 residues. The V end was cut by 7 bases, the J end by 3 bases, with 17 bases between. This CDR3 reads CASTALERATDTQYF. As DNA, the CDR3 is TGTGCCAGCACCGCGTTGGAGCGGGCGACAGATACGCAGTATTTT.

The sample holds one count of this clone. This rearrangement joins TRBV7-9 to TRBJ2-1; 7 nucleotides line up with TRBD1. V was pared by 5 bases and J by 6 bases, with 13 bases of the junction left unmatched. Germline-derived CDR1 and CDR2 are SEHNR and FQNEAQ (reference sequence). The CDR3 is 16 amino acids. CDR3 sequence reads: CASSGWTGQGLNEQFF. The CDR3 nucleotides are TGTGCCAGCAGCGGATGGACAGGCCAAGGGCTCAATGAGCAGTTCTTC.

V and J are TRBV2 and TRBJ2-2; maybe TRBD2 (5 bases). V shed 5 bases and J shed 6 bases, with 13 bases lying between them. The CDR3 consists of 14 residues. Germline V gene data show CDR1 as SNHLY and CDR2 as FYNNEI. In DNA form, the CDR3 reads TGTGCCAGCAGTTTGCTAGCCTCCTCCGGGGAGCTGTTTTTT. Its translation is CASSLLASSGELFF.

This chain's CDR3 is CASSPIRSYEQYF. Written as DNA, the CDR3 is TGTGCCAGCAGTCCTATCCGTTCCTACGAGCAGTACTTC. The chain is built from TRBV5-6 and TRBJ2-7, with unresolved D. In germline, CDR1 is SGHDT, CDR2 YYEEEE. Trimming left V 5 bases short and J 1 base short, with 10 bases between. CDR3 size: 13 residues. Looking up the rest from reference TRBV5-6 and TRBJ2-7 gives the full variable domain: DAGVTQSPTHLIKTRGQQVTLRCSPKSGHDTVSWYQQALGQGPQFIFQYYEEEERQRGNFPDRFSGHQFPNYSSELNVNALLLGDSALYLCASSPIRSYEQYFGPGTRLTVT.

This clone was seen more than once but under ten times. The chain couples TRBV27 to TRBJ2-7; a possible D gene is TRBD2 (6 bases). Germline CDR1 MNHEY, CDR2 SMNVEV (reference sequence). V lost 3 bases, J lost 4 bases, and 10 bases lay in between. The CDR3 extends over 13 amino acids. The CDR3 nucleotides read TGTGCCAGCAGTTTGACTAGTAAGTACGAGCAGTACTTC. Translation: CASSLTSKYEQYF.

The sample holds a few counts of this clone. This sequence joins TRBV19 and TRBJ2-6; D gene unclear. The ends were cut back, 7 bases at V and 6 bases at J, with 4 bases in the middle. This CDR3 spans 11 amino acids. Looked up from germline, CDR1 is LNHDA and CDR2 is SQIVND (reference sequence). The DNA of the CDR3 is TGTGCCAGTACGTCGGCCAACGTCCTGACTTTC. This translates into CASTSANVLTF.

The chain employs TRBV27 and TRBJ1-1, with D possibly TRBD1 on 6 matching bases. Trimming took 5 bases from V and 3 from J, leaving 16 bases between them. Germline assignment: CDR1 MNHEY and CDR2 SMNVEV (reference sequence). The CDR3 contains 15 residues. The DNA for the CDR3 is TGTGCCAGCAGTCCCTACAGGGCCCGGGACACTGAAGCTTTCTTT. It encodes CASSPYRARDTEAFF.

The V gene is TRBV18, the J gene TRBJ2-1, with no clear D. The CDR3 loop spans 15 amino acids. V was trimmed by 3 bases and J by 2 bases, leaving 11 bases between them. Germline V gene lookup returns CDR1 KGHSH and CDR2 LQKENI. CDR3 DNA: TGTGCCAGCTCACCTCCAGTATCCCCCTACAATGAGCAGTTCTTC. Amino acids: CASSPPVSPYNEQFF.

The rearrangement joins TRBV5-1 to TRBJ2-1; 8 bases line up with TRBD2. V lost 1 base, J lost 8 bases, and 5 bases stayed unmatched. The germline gives CDR1 SGHRS, CDR2 YFSETQ. CDR3 length: 14 amino acids. The CDR3 spells CASSLRTSWDEQFF. The CDR3 DNA is TGCGCCAGCAGCTTGAGGACTAGCTGGGATGAGCAGTTCTTC.

This chain joins TRBV11-3 and TRBJ2-3; D might be TRBD2 (5 bases). The CDR3 totals 16 residues. CDR1 and CDR2 from the germline V gene are SGHNT and YENEEA. V was trimmed by 1 base and J by 1 base, leaving 12 bases between them. The CDR3 reads CASSLGRGSGTDTQYF. DNA for the CDR3: TGTGCCAGCAGCTTAGGACGGGGTAGCGGCACAGATACGCAGTATTTT.

This chain uses TRBV6-6 with TRBJ1-1; TRBD1 matches at 10 bases. This CDR3 has 14 residues. V trimming: 5 bases; J trimming: 5 bases; junction bases outside the gene matches: 5. Per germline, CDR1 MNHNY and CDR2 SVGAGI (reference sequence). The CDR3 is CASSQPGQGTEAFF. The CDR3 DNA reads as TGTGCCAGCAGTCAGCCGGGACAGGGGACTGAAGCTTTCTTT.

In its sample, this clone was seen a few times. The chain is built from TRBV10-3 and TRBJ2-1; 10 bases fit TRBD2. Unmatched junction bases numbered 6, after V lost 0 bases and J lost 7 bases. CDR3 length equals 16 residues. The germline CDR1 and CDR2 sequences are ENHRY and SYGVKD. CDR3 in amino acids: CAISESLAGEINEQFF. CDR3 coding DNA: TGTGCCATCAGTGAGTCCCTAGCGGGAGAAATTAATGAGCAGTTCTTC.

The table lists this clone with a few counts. J is TRBJ2-1 and V is TRBV19; tentative D call: TRBD2 (6 bases). V was trimmed by 6 bases and J by 2 bases, leaving 23 bases between them. This CDR3 comprises 18 residues. Germline CDR1 reads LNHDA; CDR2 reads SQIVND (reference sequence). CDR3 sequence reads: CASSPGGASILTYNEQFF. CDR3 nucleotide sequence: TGTGCCAGTAGCCCCGGGGGAGCGAGTATACTAACCTACAATGAGCAGTTCTTC.

The chain links TRBV18 to TRBJ2-3; D may be TRBD1 (6 bases). The CDR3 covers 14 residues. Germline lookup yields CDR1 KGHSH and CDR2 LQKENI. V lost 3 bases and J lost 7, with 14 bases in between. The CDR3, as DNA: TGTGCCAGCTCACCGCTCCCAGGGGAGAATACGCAGTATTTT. This translates into CASSPLPGENTQYF.